This TCR beta chain was observed in a study of blood T cell repertoires in COVID-19. For the study at large: Samples taken during acute and convalescent COVID-19 were collected in the United States, Italy and Spain.

Patients at the Seattle site were enrolled during active infection and followed longitudinally. The V gene's germline CDR1 is SQVTM and CDR2 ANQGSEA. The CDR3 spans 12 residues. With 7 bases removed from V and 1 base from J, the gap between germline ends came to 10 bases. In the original analysis: Researchers report that nucleated cell counts were estimated from reference gene primer amplification. The method was immunoSEQ multiplex PCR; TCRdb's version includes in-frame clones alone and lacks a portion of them. For V, J and clone size, that table is used; D and trimming come from the DNA. Among about 170,000 clones listed, about 87% were seen once.

V gene TRBV29-1 combines with J gene TRBJ1-1, with D unresolved. The receptor was derived from a woman at least 80 years old with COVID-19, enrolled during active disease. Sample: peripheral blood. The CDR3 loop reads CSGRQANTEAFF. The CDR3 DNA is TGCAGCGGCCGGCAGGCGAACACTGAAGCTTTCTTT. The full variable domain, with the rest looked up from reference TRBV29-1 and TRBJ1-1, is SAVISQKPSRDICQRGTSLTIQCQVDSQVTMMFWYRQQPGQSLTLIATANQGSEATYESGFVIDKFPISRPNLTFSTLTVSNMSPEDSSIYLCSGRQANTEAFFGQGTRLTVV.